These T cell receptor beta chains were read from a single sample in a study of blood T cell repertoires in COVID-19. TCRdb keeps only in-frame clones here, not all; method: immunoSEQ multiplex PCR. The sample lists roughly 140,000 clones, approximately 82% seen once, with about a tenth in the top ten. Sequencing used peripheral blood. These receptors were obtained from a man aged 55 to 70 with active or convalescent COVID-19. CDR3s include the opening cysteine and the closing phenylalanine or tryptophan. The D gene is left open where the match is weak. Clone size is not always given. Where it is, it says once, few, many or a class for expanded clones.

size	V	D	J	CDR3	DNA
-	TRBV2	-	TRBJ2-1	CASSRQSYNEQFF	TGTGCCAGCAGTAGACAGTCCTACAATGAGCAGTTCTTC
few	TRBV10-1	TRBD1	TRBJ2-5	CASSERTGGRETQYF	TGCGCCAGCAGTGAGAGGACAGGAGGCCGAGAGACCCAGTACTTC
-	TRBV7-9	-	TRBJ1-1	CASSLWEGGVTEAFF	TGTGCCAGCAGCTTATGGGAGGGAGGGGTTACTGAAGCTTTCTTT
-	TRBV19	TRBD1	TRBJ2-6	CASTTLMGQGSGANVLTF	TGTGCCAGTACTACATTAATGGGACAGGGCTCTGGGGCCAACGTCCTGACTTTC
once	TRBV7-8	-	TRBJ1-6	CASSLRATPDNSPLHF	TGTGCCAGCAGCTTGCGGGCCACTCCGGATAATTCACCCCTCCACTTT
-	TRBV5-4	-	TRBJ1-2	CASSFTGNYGYTF	TGTGCCAGCAGCTTTACGGGGAACTATGGCTACACCTTC
-	TRBV5-4	TRBD2	TRBJ2-5	CASSLESSGETQYF	TGTGCCAGCAGCTTGGAGAGTAGCGGGGAGACCCAGTACTTC
-	TRBV30	-	TRBJ1-2	CAWKRGANYGYTF	TGTGCCTGGAAACGGGGGGCTAACTATGGCTACACCTTC
-	TRBV7-2	TRBD2	TRBJ2-5	CASSHGTSGGQETQYF	TGTGCCAGCAGCCACGGGACTAGCGGGGGGCAAGAGACCCAGTACTTC
-	TRBV28	TRBD2	TRBJ2-1	CASSSLRLAGSYNEQFF	TGTGCCAGCAGTTCCCTTAGACTAGCGGGATCCTACAATGAGCAGTTCTTC
-	TRBV6-4	TRBD2	TRBJ2-3	CASRGTSGSSDTQYF	TGTGCCAGCAGGGGGACTAGCGGGAGTTCAGATACGCAGTATTTT
-	TRBV6-5	TRBD1	TRBJ2-5	CASRPGQGVQETQYF	TGTGCCAGCAGACCGGGACAGGGGGTCCAAGAGACCCAGTACTTC
-	TRBV4-1	-	TRBJ2-7	CASSQDPGYDEQYF	TGCGCCAGCAGCCAGGACCCGGGGTATGACGAGCAGTACTTC
few	TRBV19	-	TRBJ1-4	CASSLEGWNEKLFF	TGTGCCAGTAGCCTGGAGGGGTGGAATGAAAAACTGTTTTTT
once	TRBV5-5	TRBD2	TRBJ2-7	CASSLLWDSGRSYEQYF	TGTGCCAGCAGCTTATTGTGGGATAGCGGGAGGTCCTACGAGCAGTACTTC
-	TRBV20-1	-	TRBJ1-2	CSAPGLGYTF	TGCAGTGCTCCGGGTCTTGGCTACACCTTC
large	TRBV4-1	-	TRBJ1-3	CASGGGTSSGNTIYF	TGCGCCAGCGGGGGGGGGACGTCTTCTGGAAACACCATATATTTT
-	TRBV6-5	TRBD1	TRBJ1-1	CASSYSTTGATEAFF	TGTGCCAGCAGTTACTCCACGACAGGGGCCACTGAAGCTTTCTTT
-	TRBV27	TRBD1	TRBJ1-1	CASSPTPGQGAFF	TGTGCCAGCAGTCCCACACCGGGACAGGGAGCTTTCTTT
few	TRBV28	TRBD1	TRBJ1-2	CASSLGTASNYGYTF	TGTGCCAGCAGTTTGGGGACAGCAAGCAACTATGGCTACACCTTC
-	TRBV6-2/TRBV6-3	TRBD1	TRBJ2-1	CASSHGTGGKDNEQFF	TGTGCCAGCAGCCATGGGACAGGGGGCAAGGACAATGAGCAGTTCTTC
-	TRBV4-3	-	TRBJ1-2	CASSQVMGGQPNYGYTF	TGCGCCAGCAGCCAAGTAATGGGAGGTCAACCTAACTATGGCTACACCTTC
-	TRBV4-3	TRBD2	TRBJ2-3	CASSQDIAGGPTDTQYF	TGCGCCAGCAGCCAAGATATAGCGGGGGGACCAACAGATACGCAGTATTTT
-	TRBV6-6	TRBD1	TRBJ1-5	CASSNGQAGNQPQHF	TGTGCCAGCAGTAACGGACAGGCCGGCAATCAGCCCCAGCATTTT
few	TRBV7-9	-	TRBJ2-3	CASSLQGTDTQYF	TGTGCCAGCAGCCTACAGGGCACAGATACGCAGTATTTT
once	TRBV10-1	-	TRBJ1-1	CASSESGTEAFF	TGCGCCAGCAGTGAGTCCGGGACAGAAGCTTTCTTT
-	TRBV5-8	TRBD1	TRBJ1-2	CASSPGQGVGYTF	TGTGCCAGCAGCCCCGGACAGGGTGTTGGCTACACCTTC
-	TRBV5-4	-	TRBJ2-7	CASSLSIPSEQYF	TGTGCCAGCAGCTTGTCTATACCCTCCGAGCAGTACTTC
-	TRBV5-1	-	TRBJ1-6	CASSSGSTYNSPLHF	TGCGCCAGCAGCTCGGGGAGTACTTATAATTCACCCCTCCACTTT